This T cell receptor beta chain was sequenced for a study of Ad26.COV2.S vaccination and SARS-CoV-2 variants. Study-wide results and caveats: Reported findings describe substantial breadth in spike-specific CD8+ and CD4+ T cell responses following vaccination.

The germline gives CDR1 SGHTA, CDR2 FQGNSA. Trimming removed 2 bases at V and 5 bases at J, with 15 bases between. CDR3 length: 16 amino acids. Treatment in this sample: 19 received Ad26.COV2.S at low or high dose, single or two shots; about 5 received placebo; per-sample allocation not given. Sampling was performed 63 days after the first vaccine or placebo injection. Boston provided a donor who was an adult aged 18-55 years. Produced via immunoSEQ multiplex PCR; TCRdb's table is partial and in-frame only. Here the sample spans about 350,000 clones, 70% to 90% being singletons. A remark on this clone: The target antigen is unknown.

Sequenced material: peripheral blood, taken in a trial of Ad26.COV2.S vaccine versus placebo. This chain connects TRBV7-2 to TRBJ1-4, with D possibly TRBD1 on 6 matching bases. The source of this sequence is a person aged 18-65 years who received the Ad26.COV2.S COVID-19 vaccine or a placebo. The CDR3 sequence is CASSLQFRDTNEKLFF. CDR3 DNA: TGTGCCAGCAGCTTACAGTTCCGGGACACAAATGAAAAACTGTTTTTT.